This T cell receptor beta chain was obtained from a study of blood T cell repertoires in COVID-19. Study-level background: The United States, Italy and Spain provided the acute and convalescent COVID-19 samples.

Per germline, CDR1 SGHTA and CDR2 FQGNSA. The ends lost 4 bases at V and 5 bases at J; junction bases unmatched: 10. The CDR3 totals 15 residues. The table came from immunoSEQ multiplex PCR; TCRdb's copy has only in-frame clones and leaves some out. This sample has approximately 76,000 clones, with about 68% found just once. The sequenced sample consisted of peripheral blood. The rearrangement uses TRBV7-2 and TRBJ1-2; 7 nucleotides line up with TRBD1. The receptor comes from an older woman with acute or convalescent COVID-19. The DNA for the CDR3 is TGTGCCAGCAGCTACAACAGGGGCCGATCTTATGGCTACACCTTC. It translates to CASSYNRGRSYGYTF.